This TCR beta chain derives from a study of T cell responses to AZD1222 COVID-19 vaccine. Notes on the study in general: Donors were mostly white British, more females; clonal diversity possibly underestimated. Regions 160-218 and 743-854 held dominance among vaccine-associated CD4 TCRs, which spanned spike. Unmutated variant regions are reportedly targeted by nearly half of spike-specific TCRs.

On this clone itself: Its target is unknown.

Sequenced by immunoSEQ multiplex PCR; TCRdb stores in-frame clones only, minus some. This table has about 56,000 clones, approximately 86% appearing once. This CDR3 has 17 amino acids. Germline CDR1 and CDR2: ENHRY and SYGVKD. V was clipped by 5 bases and J by 6 bases; unmatched bases: 16. This TCR was sampled from an adult who received the AZD1222 COVID-19 vaccine. V gene TRBV10-3 combines with J gene TRBJ2-7; 10 bases align to TRBD1. The sequenced sample was peripheral blood, obtained 28 days after the second AZD1222 dose. The DNA of the CDR3 is TGTGCCATCAGTCCGCGGACAGGGGGGATCCCTTTGGGCGAGCAGTACTTC. This encodes CAISPRTGGIPLGEQYF.